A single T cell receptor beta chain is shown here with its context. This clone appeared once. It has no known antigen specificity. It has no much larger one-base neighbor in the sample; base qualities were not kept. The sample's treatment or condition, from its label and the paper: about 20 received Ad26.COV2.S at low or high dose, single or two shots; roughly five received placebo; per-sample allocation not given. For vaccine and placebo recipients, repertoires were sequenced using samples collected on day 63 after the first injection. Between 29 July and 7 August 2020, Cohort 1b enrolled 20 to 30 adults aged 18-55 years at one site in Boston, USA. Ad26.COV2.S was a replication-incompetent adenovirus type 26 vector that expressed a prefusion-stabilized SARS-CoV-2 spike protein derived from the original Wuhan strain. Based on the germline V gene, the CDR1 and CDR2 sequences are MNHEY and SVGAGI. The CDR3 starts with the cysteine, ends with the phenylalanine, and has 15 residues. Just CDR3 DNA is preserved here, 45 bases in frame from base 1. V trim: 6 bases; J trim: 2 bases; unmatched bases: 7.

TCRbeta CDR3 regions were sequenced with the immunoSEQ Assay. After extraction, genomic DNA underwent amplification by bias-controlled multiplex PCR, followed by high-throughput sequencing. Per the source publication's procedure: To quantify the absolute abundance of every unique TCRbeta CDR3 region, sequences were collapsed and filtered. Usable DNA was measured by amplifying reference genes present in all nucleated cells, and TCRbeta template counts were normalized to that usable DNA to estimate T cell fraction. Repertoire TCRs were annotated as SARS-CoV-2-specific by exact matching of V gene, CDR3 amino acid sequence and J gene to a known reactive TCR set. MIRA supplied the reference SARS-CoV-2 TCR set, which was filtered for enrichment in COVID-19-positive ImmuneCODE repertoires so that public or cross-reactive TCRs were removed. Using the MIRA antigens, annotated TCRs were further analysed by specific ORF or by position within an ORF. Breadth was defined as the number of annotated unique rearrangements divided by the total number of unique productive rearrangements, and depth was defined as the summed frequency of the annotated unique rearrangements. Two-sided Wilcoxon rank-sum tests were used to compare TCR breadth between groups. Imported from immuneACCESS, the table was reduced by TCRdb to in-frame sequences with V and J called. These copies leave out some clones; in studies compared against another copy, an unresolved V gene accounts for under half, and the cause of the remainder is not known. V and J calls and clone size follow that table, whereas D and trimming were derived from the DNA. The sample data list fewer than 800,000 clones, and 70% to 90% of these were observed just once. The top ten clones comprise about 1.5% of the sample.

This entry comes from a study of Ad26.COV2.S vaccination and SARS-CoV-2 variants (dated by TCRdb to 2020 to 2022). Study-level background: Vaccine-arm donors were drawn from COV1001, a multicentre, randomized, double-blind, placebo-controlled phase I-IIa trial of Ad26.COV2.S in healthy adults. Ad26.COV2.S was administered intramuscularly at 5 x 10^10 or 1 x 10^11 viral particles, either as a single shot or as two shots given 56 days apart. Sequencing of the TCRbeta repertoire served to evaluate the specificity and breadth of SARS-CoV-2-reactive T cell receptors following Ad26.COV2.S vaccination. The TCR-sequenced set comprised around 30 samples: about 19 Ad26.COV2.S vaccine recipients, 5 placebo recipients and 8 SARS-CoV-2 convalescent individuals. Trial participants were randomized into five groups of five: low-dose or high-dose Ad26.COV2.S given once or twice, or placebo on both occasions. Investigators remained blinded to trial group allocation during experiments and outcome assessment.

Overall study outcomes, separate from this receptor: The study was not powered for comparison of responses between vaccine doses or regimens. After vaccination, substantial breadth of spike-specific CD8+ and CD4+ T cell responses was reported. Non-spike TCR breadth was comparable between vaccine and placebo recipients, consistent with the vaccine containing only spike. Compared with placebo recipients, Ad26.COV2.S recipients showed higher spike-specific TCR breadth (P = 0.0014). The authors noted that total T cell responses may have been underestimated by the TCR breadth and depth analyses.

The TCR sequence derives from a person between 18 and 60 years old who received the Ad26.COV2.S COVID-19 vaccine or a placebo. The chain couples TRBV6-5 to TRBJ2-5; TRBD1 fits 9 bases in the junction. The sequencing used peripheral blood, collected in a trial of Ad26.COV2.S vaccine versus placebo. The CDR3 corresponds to CASRYIGQGQETQYF. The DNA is TGTGCCAGCAGGTACATCGGACAGGGGCAAGAGACCCAGTACTTC.